The clone carrying this T cell receptor (beta chain) was observed a handful of times. Its antigen is currently unknown. The sample belongs to a study of T cells after yellow fever vaccination. Study-level findings and limits: On re-exposure, the response was weaker but peaked faster, at day 5 versus 15. Highly abundant clonotypes carried over from the bulk population could end up in FACS-sorted repertoires as contaminants.

TCRdb reprocessed the 5' RACE reads with MiXCR, giving one entry per CDR3 protein. The profile covers around 330,000 distinct CDR3 sequences, with 3.6% appearing a single time and around a quarter taken by the ten largest. The V gene's germline CDR1 is DFQATT and CDR2 SNEGSKA (reference sequence). The CDR3 runs to 12 residues. V gave up 2 bases and J gave up 1 base, with 5 bases separating them. Sequenced here: PBMCs, sampled on the day of the yellow fever booster vaccination. V gene TRBV20-1 combines with J gene TRBJ2-5; no reliable D call. The clonotype originates from a man aged 18 to 30 who received the YFV17D yellow fever vaccine. The CDR3 nucleotides are TGCAGTGCTAGACAAGTCCAAGAGACCCAGTACTTC. Protein: CSARQVQETQYF.